This TCR beta chain was found in a study of T cell responses to AZD1222 COVID-19 vaccine. Background on the study: Combined were second doses at about 4 or about 12 weeks. Whole-study results and caveats: Breadth and depth of Spike-specific TCRs rose after two AZD1222 doses.

Repertoires were generated with immunoSEQ multiplex PCR, while TCRdb's copy carries only in-frame clones and drops some. The table lists some 140,000 clones, 90% to 95% of them singletons. Of note for this clone: What it recognizes is unknown.

The specimen was peripheral blood, collected on day 0 of AZD1222 vaccination. This sequence originates from an adult in good health.

The CDR3: CAILPGQGAGELFF. The CDR3 coding sequence is TGTGCTATTCTGCCGGGACAGGGGGCCGGGGAGCTGTTTTTT. V usage is TRBV28 and J usage is TRBJ2-2; 11 nucleotides align to TRBD1. The CDR3 has 14 amino acids. Germline CDR1 reads MDHEN; CDR2 reads SYDVKM.